These T cell receptor beta chains were read from a single sample in a study of early T cells in non-severe SARS-CoV-2 infection. TCRdb independently ran MiXCR on the 5' RACE reads; one entry per CDR3 protein. The sample has 60,000 to 75,000 distinct CDR3 sequences, 11% seen once. The specimen comprised whole blood, sampled at baseline. Receptor source: an adult who was a healthcare worker with PCR-confirmed SARS-CoV-2 infection or an uninfected control (not recorded which). CDR3s include the opening cysteine and the closing phenylalanine or tryptophan. Fields, in order: J gene, clone size, V gene, D gene, CDR3 protein, CDR3 DNA. D genes are given only for firm matches. Expanded clones get a size class; other rows say once, few or many, or leave the size out.

TRBJ2-5,few,TRBV20-1,TRBD2,CSARGLATTTAKETQYF,TGCAGTGCTAGGGGACTAGCGACCACGACAGCCAAAGAGACCCAGTACTTC
TRBJ2-3,few,TRBV20-1,TRBD2,CSARTSGGAPDTQYF,TGCAGTGCGAGGACTAGCGGGGGGGCTCCAGATACGCAGTATTTT
TRBJ2-3,few,TRBV15,.,CATSRNHPGLGSSDTQYF,TGTGCCACCAGCAGGAACCATCCGGGACTCGGGAGTTCAGATACGCAGTATTTT
TRBJ2-2,few,TRBV24-1,TRBD1,CATRAPGQGFSGELFF,TGTGCCACCCGTGCTCCCGGACAGGGGTTTAGCGGGGAGCTGTTTTTT
TRBJ2-2,many,TRBV15,.,CATSTGHRSTGELFF,TGTGCCACCAGCACAGGTCACCGGAGCACCGGGGAGCTGTTTTTT
TRBJ1-3,.,TRBV5-1,.,CASSFDGGGNTIYF,TGCGCCAGCAGCTTTGATGGTGGAGGAAACACCATATATTTT
TRBJ2-1,few,TRBV2,TRBD2,CASRITSGGVGEQFF,TGTGCCAGCAGAATAACTAGCGGGGGGGTTGGTGAGCAGTTCTTC
TRBJ2-7,.,TRBV10-3,TRBD1,CAIERGQGKYEQYF,TGTGCCATCGAGCGTGGACAGGGGAAGTACGAGCAGTACTTC
TRBJ1-2,few,TRBV20-1,.,CSARSDQVRYGYTF,TGCAGTGCTAGATCGGACCAAGTCCGCTATGGCTACACCTTC
TRBJ2-7,few,TRBV12-3/TRBV12-4,TRBD2,CASSPRLAVEQYF,TGTGCCAGCAGTCCGAGACTAGCAGTCGAGCAGTACTTC
TRBJ1-4,many,TRBV5-8,.,CASSLSGMLNEKLFF,TGTGCCAGCAGCTTGTCCGGGATGCTTAATGAAAAACTGTTTTTT
TRBJ2-7,many,TRBV5-1,TRBD1,CASSYRDRGPEQYF,TGCGCCAGCAGCTACCGGGACAGGGGGCCCGAGCAGTACTTC
TRBJ2-2,few,TRBV24-1,.,CATGAPTTNTGELFF,TGTGCCACCGGGGCCCCAACGACGAACACCGGGGAGCTGTTTTTT
TRBJ1-5,few,TRBV6-1,TRBD1,CASIRDRDQPQHF,TGTGCCAGCATCCGGGACAGGGATCAGCCCCAGCATTTT
TRBJ1-6,few,TRBV10-2,.,CASSVSLGSPLHF,TGCGCCAGCAGTGTTAGTCTAGGTTCACCCCTCCACTTT
TRBJ2-3,few,TRBV29-1,TRBD1,CSVELAGQGAADTQYF,TGCAGCGTTGAGCTAGCAGGACAGGGGGCGGCAGATACGCAGTATTTT
TRBJ2-1,few,TRBV5-1,.,CASSSDSSYNEQFF,TGCGCCAGCAGCTCGGACAGCTCCTACAATGAGCAGTTCTTC
TRBJ2-5,many,TRBV7-2,TRBD1,CASSLSRGRETQYF,TGTGCCAGCAGCTTAAGTAGGGGGCGCGAGACCCAGTACTTC
TRBJ2-7,many,TRBV10-3,TRBD1,CAISELDRAYEQYF,TGTGCCATCAGTGAGTTGGACAGGGCCTACGAGCAGTACTTC
TRBJ2-3,few,TRBV30,.,CAWSVLSDTQYF,TGTGCCTGGAGTGTTCTCTCAGATACGCAGTATTTT
TRBJ2-1,few,TRBV5-8,.,CASSLGQAYNEQFF,TGTGCCAGCAGCTTGGGGCAGGCATACAATGAGCAGTTCTTC
TRBJ2-7,.,TRBV11-1,.,CASSPSRKASYEQYF,TGTGCCAGCAGCCCAAGCCGGAAGGCCTCCTACGAGCAGTACTTC
TRBJ2-4,many,TRBV11-2,TRBD2,CASSPRLGGLAKNIQYF,TGTGCCAGCAGCCCCCGACTGGGAGGGTTAGCCAAAAACATTCAGTACTTC
TRBJ1-5,.,TRBV5-1,TRBD1,CASSTGVSNQPQHF,TGCGCCAGCAGTACAGGGGTTAGCAATCAGCCCCAGCATTTT
TRBJ1-2,few,TRBV4-1,.,CASSQDGGGQAYGYTF,TGCGCCAGCAGCCAAGATGGGGGAGGGCAAGCCTATGGCTACACCTTC
TRBJ1-2,many,TRBV29-1,.,CSTDGHANYGYTF,TGCAGCACCGACGGGCATGCTAACTATGGCTACACCTTC
TRBJ1-2,few,TRBV19,.,CAGQRKTRVPYGYTF,TGTGCGGGCCAAAGAAAGACTCGCGTACCCTATGGCTACACCTTC
TRBJ1-1,many,TRBV7-9,TRBD1,CASRDRQGLNTEAFF,TGTGCCAGCAGAGACCGACAGGGCCTGAACACTGAAGCTTTCTTT
TRBJ1-3,few,TRBV7-2,TRBD1,CASSLRQGWSGNTIYF,TGTGCCAGCAGCTTACGACAGGGTTGGTCTGGAAACACCATATATTTT
TRBJ1-6,many,TRBV10-2,.,CASSGGINSPLHF,TGCGCCAGCAGTGGGGGAATCAATTCACCCCTCCACTTT
TRBJ1-5,.,TRBV20-1,TRBD1,CSAGIQGAYSNQPQHF,TGCAGTGCTGGAATCCAGGGGGCCTATAGCAATCAGCCCCAGCATTTT
TRBJ2-2,.,TRBV12-3/TRBV12-4,TRBD1,CASSPDRQLFF,TGTGCCAGCAGCCCGGACAGGCAGCTGTTTTTT
TRBJ1-2,few,TRBV20-1,TRBD1,CSACDRGGDGYTF,TGCAGTGCCTGCGACAGGGGAGGTGATGGCTACACCTTC
TRBJ1-5,.,TRBV18,.,CASSGNGGPQPQHF,TGTGCCAGCTCAGGGAATGGGGGTCCTCAGCCCCAGCATTTT
TRBJ2-1,few,TRBV7-9,TRBD2,CASSPMREGKNNEQFF,TGTGCCAGCAGCCCAATGCGGGAGGGAAAAAACAATGAGCAGTTCTTC
TRBJ2-7,many,TRBV6-6,.,CASSYSSDITYEQYF,TGTGCCAGCAGTTACTCCTCGGACATCACCTACGAGCAGTACTTC
TRBJ2-1,many,TRBV6-4,TRBD1,CASSPGTGSISSYNEQFF,TGTGCCAGCAGTCCCGGGACAGGGTCGATTAGTTCCTACAATGAGCAGTTCTTC
TRBJ2-3,many,TRBV18,TRBD2,CASSSLAGGGTDTQYF,TGTGCCAGCTCGTCACTAGCGGGGGGAGGCACAGATACGCAGTATTTT
TRBJ2-7,few,TRBV24-1,.,CATLDGLSYEQYF,TGTGCCACCCTGGACGGATTATCCTACGAGCAGTACTTC
TRBJ2-1,few,TRBV11-3,.,CASSLASGVNEQFF,TGTGCCAGCAGCTTAGCCTCTGGCGTCAATGAGCAGTTCTTC